The 15 T cell receptor beta chains listed next were all sequenced from one sample in a study of blood T cell repertoires in COVID-19. The data were produced by immunoSEQ multiplex PCR, yet TCRdb's version contains in-frame clones alone and is incomplete. The data hold hundreds of thousands of clones, with approximately 90% observed a single time. Sequenced input: peripheral blood. The receptor source for this set is a woman under 30 who had recovered from COVID-19.

The chain recombines TRBV5-1 with TRBJ2-5, with 8 positions matching TRBD1. The CDR3 sequence is 20 residues long. CDR1 is SGHRS and CDR2 is YFSETQ in the germline V gene. J gave up 0 bases and V 4 bases, and 20 bases lay outside the gene matches. CDR3 residues: CASSARPGQGAFSYQETQYF. The CDR3 bases are TGCGCCAGCAGCGCGCGCCCCGGGCAGGGGGCCTTCTCGTACCAAGAGACCCAGTACTTC.

This rearrangement joins TRBV6-6 to TRBJ2-2; D might be TRBD1 (6 bases). Germline lookup yields CDR1 MNHNY and CDR2 SVGAGI (reference sequence). The CDR3 is made up of 15 amino acids. V shed 6 bases and J shed 1 base, with 12 bases lying between them. The CDR3 sequence is CASRTGTQNTGELFF. The CDR3 coding sequence is TGTGCCAGCAGAACCGGGACACAGAACACCGGGGAGCTGTTTTTT.

V gene TRBV7-9 combines with J gene TRBJ2-5; D is possibly TRBD1 (5 bases). The CDR3 runs 13 residues. Per germline, CDR1 SEHNR and CDR2 FQNEAQ (reference sequence). Trimming left V 8 bases short and J 3 bases short, with 13 bases between. The CDR3 loop reads CASSPTEKETQYF. The CDR3 DNA reads as TGTGCCAGCTCCCCGACAGAGAAAGAGACCCAGTACTTC. The entire variable domain, with the rest obtained from reference TRBV7-9 and TRBJ2-5, is as follows: DTGVSQNPRHKITKRGQNVTFRCDPISEHNRLYWYRQTLGQGPEFLTYFQNEAQLEKSRLLSDRFSAERPKGSFSTLEIQRTEQGDSAMYLCASSPTEKETQYFGPGTRLLVL.

This clone came up a few times. The chain recombines TRBV7-9 with TRBJ2-3; maybe TRBD2 (5 bases). The germline V and J ends were trimmed by 8 bases and 0 bases, with 15 bases remaining between them. The germline gives CDR1 SEHNR, CDR2 FQNEAQ (reference sequence). The CDR3 extends over 15 amino acids. CDR3 bases: TGTGCCAGCGCTAGCATCGTGGGGAGCACAGATACGCAGTATTTT. It translates to CASASIVGSTDTQYF.

The CDR3 is CATLRGGRMIQYF. CDR3 coding DNA: TGTGCCACCTTAAGGGGGGGCCGCATGATTCAGTACTTC. This rearrangement joins TRBV12-3 or TRBV12-4 to TRBJ2-4, with D perhaps matching TRBD2 (7 bases). Trimming took 10 bases from V and 10 from J, leaving 20 bases between them. The CDR3 runs to 13 residues.

The chain couples TRBV2 to TRBJ2-7; no firm D call. CDR3 length: 14 residues. Deletions cut 3 bases from V and 5 bases from J, with 14 bases between. CDR1 is SNHLY and CDR2 is FYNNEI in the germline V gene. CDR3 nucleotide sequence: TGTGCCAGCAGTGATGTTAGTAATACCCACGAGCAGTACTTC. As protein: CASSDVSNTHEQYF.

The chain carries TRBV5-1 and TRBJ2-7; TRBD2 matches 8 bases. Unmatched junction bases numbered 10, after V lost 3 bases and J lost 2 bases. The CDR3 totals 16 residues. The V gene's germline CDR1 is SGHRS and CDR2 YFSETQ. The CDR3 sequence is CASSYRLTSAPYEQYF. DNA of the CDR3: TGCGCCAGCAGCTACCGGCTGACTAGCGCACCCTACGAGCAGTACTTC.

This rearrangement joins TRBV3-1 (or the pseudogene TRBV3-2) to TRBJ2-1, with D possibly matching TRBD2 (5 bases). The V end lost 2 bases, the J end lost 3 bases, and 8 bases lay between the germline ends. CDR1 LGHDT and CDR2 YNNKEL come from the germline V gene (reference sequence). The CDR3 has 14 amino acids. The CDR3 DNA reads as TGTGCCAGCAGCCAAATCGGGAACTACAATGAGCAGTTCTTC. Its translation: CASSQIGNYNEQFF.

The chain uses TRBV24-1 and TRBJ2-2; a possible D gene is TRBD1 (5 bases). Trimming took 5 bases from V and 0 from J, leaving 9 bases between them. This CDR3 has 15 residues. The germline gives CDR1 KGHDR, CDR2 SFDVKD. The CDR3 protein is CATSARTPNTGELFF. The CDR3 nucleotides are TGTGCCACCAGTGCCCGGACACCGAACACCGGGGAGCTGTTTTTT.

The V gene is TRBV9, the J gene TRBJ2-2; 10 positions agree with TRBD2. The CDR3 spans 16 residues. The V segment lost 6 bases and the J segment 6 bases; nucleotides outside the gene matches: 11. CDR1 and CDR2 (germline): SGDLS, YYNGEE. The CDR3 loop reads CASTVAAGGFAGELFF. The CDR3 bases are TGTGCCAGCACCGTCGCAGCGGGAGGGTTTGCCGGGGAGCTGTTTTTT.

The gene calls are TRBV5-6 and TRBJ2-7; TRBD2 aligns across 9 bases. The CDR3 runs to 15 residues. CDR1 is SGHDT and CDR2 is YYEEEE in the germline V gene. The ends lost 1 base at V and 3 bases at J; junction bases unmatched: 5. The CDR3 DNA reads TGTGCCAGCAGCTTGTTGGCGGGAGGGATCTACGAGCAGTACTTC. Translating it yields CASSLLAGGIYEQYF.

The chain recombines TRBV20-1 with TRBJ2-4; 7 bases line up with TRBD1. The trim removed 3 bases at V and 7 bases at J, leaving 12 bases unmatched. This CDR3 comprises 15 residues. Germline V gene sequence: CDR1 DFQATT, CDR2 SNEGSKA (reference sequence). The CDR3 nucleotides are TGCAGTGCTAGTCCTTCCGGGACAGAGAGGAACATTCAGTACTTC. Its protein product is CSASPSGTERNIQYF.

The chain couples TRBV19 to TRBJ1-5; weak D call: TRBD1 (6 bases). This CDR3 comprises 16 residues. Trimming removed 6 bases from V and 4 bases from J, with 19 bases in between. The V gene's germline CDR1 is LNHDA and CDR2 SQIVND (reference sequence). The CDR3 loop reads CASRTIASGVNQPQHF. Here the CDR3 DNA reads TGTGCCAGTAGAACGATCGCCTCAGGGGTGAATCAGCCCCAGCATTTT.

The J gene is TRBJ2-5, the V gene TRBV24-1, with D perhaps matching TRBD1 (6 bases). Germline loops: CDR1 KGHDR, CDR2 SFDVKD. This CDR3 is 14 amino acids long. V shed 0 bases and J shed 2 bases, with 6 bases lying between them. CDR3 nucleotides: TGTGCCACCAGTGATTTGGGACAGCAAGAGACCCAGTACTTC. Translating it yields CATSDLGQQETQYF.

The sample holds one count of this clone. V is TRBV6-5 and J is TRBJ2-5; D may be TRBD1 (6 bases). V gave up 6 bases and J gave up 1 base, with 12 bases separating them. CDR1 is MNHEY, CDR2 SVGAGI, per germline. The CDR3 length is 14 residues. The CDR3 DNA reads TGTGCCAGCAGCCTTGGACAGACCCAAGAGACCCAGTACTTC. Its protein is CASSLGQTQETQYF.